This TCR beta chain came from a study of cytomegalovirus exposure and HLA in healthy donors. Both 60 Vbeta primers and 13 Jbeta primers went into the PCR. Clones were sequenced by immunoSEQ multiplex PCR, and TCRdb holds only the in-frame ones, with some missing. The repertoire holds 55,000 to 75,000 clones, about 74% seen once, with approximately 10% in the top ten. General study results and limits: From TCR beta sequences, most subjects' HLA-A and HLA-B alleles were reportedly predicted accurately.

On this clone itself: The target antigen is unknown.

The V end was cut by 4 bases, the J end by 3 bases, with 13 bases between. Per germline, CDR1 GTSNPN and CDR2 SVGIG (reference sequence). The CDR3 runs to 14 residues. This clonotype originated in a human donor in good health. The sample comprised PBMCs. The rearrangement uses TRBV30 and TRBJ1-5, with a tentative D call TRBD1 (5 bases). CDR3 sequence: CAWKGRGSNQPQHF. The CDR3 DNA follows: TGTGCCTGGAAGGGCCGGGGGTCCAATCAGCCCCAGCATTTT.